This T cell receptor (beta chain) was identified in a study of T-cell memory formation after mild COVID-19. Study-wide background: TCR clusters were mostly confined to one donor each. General study findings and limits: Prior to infection, memory already included some responding clones, suggesting cross-reactive memory joined.

Comments on this clonotype: Its specificity is not known.

TCRdb independently ran MiXCR on the 5' RACE reads; one entry per CDR3 protein. The repertoire has roughly 170,000 distinct CDR3 sequences, under 20% of them found once; the top ten carry roughly 3.8%. This CDR3 spans 13 amino acids. J lost 3 bases, V lost 9 bases, and 6 bases had no gene match. Germline CDR1 and CDR2: MDHEN and SYDVKM. The receptor's source is a man aged 18 to 29 who had mild COVID-19 (a few samples of this study predate the infection). Cell type and time point are not known. The chain combines TRBV28 with TRBJ2-3; 7 nucleotides align to TRBD2. Sequencing input: PBMCs or a T cell subset sorted from them (not recorded which). The CDR3 sequence is CASTGEGTDTQYF. The CDR3, as DNA: TGTGCCAGTACGGGGGAGGGTACAGATACGCAGTATTTT.